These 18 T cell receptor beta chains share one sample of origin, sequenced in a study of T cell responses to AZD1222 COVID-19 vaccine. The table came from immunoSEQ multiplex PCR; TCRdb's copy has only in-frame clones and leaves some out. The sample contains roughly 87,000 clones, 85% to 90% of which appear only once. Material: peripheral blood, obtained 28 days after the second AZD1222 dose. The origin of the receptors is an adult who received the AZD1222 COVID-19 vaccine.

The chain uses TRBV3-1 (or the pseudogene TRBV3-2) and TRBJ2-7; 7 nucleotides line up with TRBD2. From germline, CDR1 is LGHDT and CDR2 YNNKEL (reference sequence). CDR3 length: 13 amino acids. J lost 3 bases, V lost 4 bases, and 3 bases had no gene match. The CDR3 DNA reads TGTGCCAGCAGCCTCGGACTAGACTACGAGCAGTACTTC. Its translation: CASSLGLDYEQYF.

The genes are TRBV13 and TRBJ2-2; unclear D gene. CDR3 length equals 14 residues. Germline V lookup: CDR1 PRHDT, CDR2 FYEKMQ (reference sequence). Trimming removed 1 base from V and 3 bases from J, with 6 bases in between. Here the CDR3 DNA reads TGTGCCAGCAGCTTAGTTAGCTACACCGGGGAGCTGTTTTTT. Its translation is CASSLVSYTGELFF.

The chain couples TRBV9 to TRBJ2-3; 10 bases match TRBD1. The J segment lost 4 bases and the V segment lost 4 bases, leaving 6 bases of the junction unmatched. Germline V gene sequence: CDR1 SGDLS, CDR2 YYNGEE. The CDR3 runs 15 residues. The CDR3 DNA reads TGTGCCAGCAGCCCGACAGGGGGCATGCCAGATACGCAGTATTTT. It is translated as CASSPTGGMPDTQYF.

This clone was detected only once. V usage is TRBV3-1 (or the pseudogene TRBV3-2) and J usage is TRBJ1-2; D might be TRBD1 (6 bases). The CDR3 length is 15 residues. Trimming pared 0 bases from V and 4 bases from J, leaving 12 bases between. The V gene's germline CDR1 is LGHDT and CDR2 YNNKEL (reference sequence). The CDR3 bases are TGTGCCAGCAGCCAAGATCCCGGGACAACCTATGGCTACACCTTC. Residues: CASSQDPGTTYGYTF.

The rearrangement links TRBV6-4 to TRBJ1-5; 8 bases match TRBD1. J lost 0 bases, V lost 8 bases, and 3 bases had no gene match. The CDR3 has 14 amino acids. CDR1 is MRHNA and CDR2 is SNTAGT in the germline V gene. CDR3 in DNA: TGTGCCAGCCCGACAGGGGTTAGCAATCAGCCCCAGCATTTT. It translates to CASPTGVSNQPQHF.

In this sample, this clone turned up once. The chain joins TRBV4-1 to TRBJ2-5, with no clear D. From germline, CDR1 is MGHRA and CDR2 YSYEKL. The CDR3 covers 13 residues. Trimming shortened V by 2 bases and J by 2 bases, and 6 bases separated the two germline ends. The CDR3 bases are TGCGCCAGCAGCCAAAGCCTTCAAGAGACCCAGTACTTC. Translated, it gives CASSQSLQETQYF.

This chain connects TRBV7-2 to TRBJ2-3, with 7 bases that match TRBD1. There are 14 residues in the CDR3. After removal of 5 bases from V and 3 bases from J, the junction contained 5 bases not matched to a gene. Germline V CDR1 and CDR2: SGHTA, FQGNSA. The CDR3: CASSRDRRTDTQYF. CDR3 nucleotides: TGTGCCAGCAGCCGGGACAGACGTACAGATACGCAGTATTTT. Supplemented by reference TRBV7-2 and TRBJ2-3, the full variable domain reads GAGVSQSPSNKVTEKGKDVELRCDPISGHTALYWYRQSLGQGLEFLIYFQGNSAPDKSGLPSDRFSAERTGGSVSTLTIQRTQQEDSAVYLCASSRDRRTDTQYFGPGTRLTVL.

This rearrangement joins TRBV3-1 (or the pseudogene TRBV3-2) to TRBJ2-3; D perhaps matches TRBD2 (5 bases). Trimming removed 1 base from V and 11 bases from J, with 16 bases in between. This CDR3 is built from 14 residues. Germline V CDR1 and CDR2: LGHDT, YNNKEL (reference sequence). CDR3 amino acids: CASSQASGRPRQYF. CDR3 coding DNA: TGTGCCAGCAGCCAAGCCTCGGGGAGACCGCGGCAGTATTTT.

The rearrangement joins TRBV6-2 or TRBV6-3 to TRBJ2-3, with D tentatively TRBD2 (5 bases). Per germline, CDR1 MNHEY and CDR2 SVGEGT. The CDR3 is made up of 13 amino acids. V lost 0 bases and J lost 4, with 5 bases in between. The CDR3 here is CASSYSEADTQYF. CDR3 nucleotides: TGTGCCAGCAGTTACTCGGAGGCAGATACGCAGTATTTT.

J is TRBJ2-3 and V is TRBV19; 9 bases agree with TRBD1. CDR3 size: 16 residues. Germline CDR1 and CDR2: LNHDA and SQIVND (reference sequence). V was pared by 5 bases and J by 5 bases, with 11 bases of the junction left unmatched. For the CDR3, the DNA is TGTGCCAGTAGTCCTCCCGGGACAGGGCGGAGAGATACGCAGTATTTT. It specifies CASSPPGTGRRDTQYF.

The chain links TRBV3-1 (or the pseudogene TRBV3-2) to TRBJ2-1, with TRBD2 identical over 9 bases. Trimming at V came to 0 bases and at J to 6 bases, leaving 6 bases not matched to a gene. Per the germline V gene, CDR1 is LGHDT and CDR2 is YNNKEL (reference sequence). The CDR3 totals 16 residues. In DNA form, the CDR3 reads TGTGCCAGCAGCCAAGAAGCGAGACTAGCGGCCAATGAGCAGTTCTTC. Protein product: CASSQEARLAANEQFF.

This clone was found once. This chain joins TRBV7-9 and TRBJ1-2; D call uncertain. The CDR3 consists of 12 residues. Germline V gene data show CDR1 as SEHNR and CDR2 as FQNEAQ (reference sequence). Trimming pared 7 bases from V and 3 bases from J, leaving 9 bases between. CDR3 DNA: TGTGCCAGCAACGCGGGCTACTATGGCTACACCTTC. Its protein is CASNAGYYGYTF.

CDR3 sequence: CASSPSDTDTQYF. For the CDR3, the DNA is TGTGCCAGCTCACCTTCAGACACAGATACGCAGTATTTT. V usage is TRBV18 and J usage is TRBJ2-3; D gene uncertain. The CDR3 contains 13 residues. CDR1 and CDR2 (germline): KGHSH, LQKENI. Trimming took 3 bases from V and 2 from J, leaving 6 bases between them. Variable domain in full (rest from reference TRBV18 and TRBJ2-3): NAGVMQNPRHLVRRRGQEARLRCSPMKGHSHVYWYRQLPEEGLKFMVYLQKENIIDESGMPKERFSAEFPKEGPSILRIQQVVRGDSAAYFCASSPSDTDTQYFGPGTRLTVL.

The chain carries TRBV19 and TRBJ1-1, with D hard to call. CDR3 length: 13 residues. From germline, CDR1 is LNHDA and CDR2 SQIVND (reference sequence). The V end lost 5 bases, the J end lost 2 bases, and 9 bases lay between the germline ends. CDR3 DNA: TGTGCCAGTAGTTCGGGCCGCAACACTGAAGCTTTCTTT. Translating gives CASSSGRNTEAFF. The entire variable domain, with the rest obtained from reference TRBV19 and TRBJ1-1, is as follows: DGGITQSPKYLFRKEGQNVTLSCEQNLNHDAMYWYRQDPGQGLRLIYYSQIVNDFQKGDIAEGYSVSREKKESFPLTVTSAQKNPTAFYLCASSSGRNTEAFFGQGTRLTVV.

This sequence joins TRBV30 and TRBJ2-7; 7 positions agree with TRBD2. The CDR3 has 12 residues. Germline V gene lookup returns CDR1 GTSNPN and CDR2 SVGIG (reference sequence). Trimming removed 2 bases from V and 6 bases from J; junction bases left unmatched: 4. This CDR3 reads CAWSTGLGEQYF. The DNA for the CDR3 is TGTGCCTGGAGTACCGGACTAGGCGAGCAGTACTTC.

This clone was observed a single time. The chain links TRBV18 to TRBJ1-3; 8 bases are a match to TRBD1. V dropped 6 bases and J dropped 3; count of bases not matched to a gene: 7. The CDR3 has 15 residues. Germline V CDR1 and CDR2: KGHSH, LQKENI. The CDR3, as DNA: TGTGCCAGCTCGCCATTGGACAGGGTTGGAAACACCATATATTTT. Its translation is CASSPLDRVGNTIYF.

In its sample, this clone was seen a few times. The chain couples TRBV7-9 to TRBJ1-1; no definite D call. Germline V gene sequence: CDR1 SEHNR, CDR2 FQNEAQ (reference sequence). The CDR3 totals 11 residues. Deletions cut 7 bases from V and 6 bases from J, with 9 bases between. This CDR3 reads CASKRGSEAFF. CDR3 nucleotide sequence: TGTGCCAGCAAACGTGGATCTGAAGCTTTCTTT.

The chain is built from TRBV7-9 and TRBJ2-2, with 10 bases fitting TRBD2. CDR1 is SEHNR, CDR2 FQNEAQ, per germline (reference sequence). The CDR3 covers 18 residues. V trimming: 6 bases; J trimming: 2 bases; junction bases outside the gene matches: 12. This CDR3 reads CASRNGGSGRINTGELFF. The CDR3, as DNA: TGTGCCAGCAGAAACGGGGGTAGCGGGAGGATCAACACCGGGGAGCTGTTTTTT.